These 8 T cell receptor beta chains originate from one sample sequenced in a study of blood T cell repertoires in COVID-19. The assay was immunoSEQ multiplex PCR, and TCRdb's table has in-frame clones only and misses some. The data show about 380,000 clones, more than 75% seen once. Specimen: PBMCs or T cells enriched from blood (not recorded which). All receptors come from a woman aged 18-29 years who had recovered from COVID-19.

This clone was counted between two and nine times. Here the CDR3 reads CATSRDRIYGYTF. For the CDR3, the DNA is TGTGCCACCAGCAGAGACAGGATCTATGGCTACACCTTC. The chain joins TRBV15 to TRBJ1-2, with D unclear. Germline CDR1 is LNHNV and CDR2 is YYDKDF (reference sequence). This CDR3 comprises 13 residues. Trimming cost V 0 bases and J 4 bases, with 6 bases left between them.

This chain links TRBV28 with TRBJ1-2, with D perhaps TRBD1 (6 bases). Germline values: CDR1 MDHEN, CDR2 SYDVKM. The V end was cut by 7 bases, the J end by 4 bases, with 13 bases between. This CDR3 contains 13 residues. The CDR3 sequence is CASTPGQFYGYTF. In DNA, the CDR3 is TGTGCCAGCACGCCCGGACAGTTCTATGGCTACACCTTC.

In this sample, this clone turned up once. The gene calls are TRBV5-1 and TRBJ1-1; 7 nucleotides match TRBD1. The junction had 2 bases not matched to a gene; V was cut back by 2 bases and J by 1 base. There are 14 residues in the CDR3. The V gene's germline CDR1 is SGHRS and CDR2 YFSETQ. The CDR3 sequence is CASSFGTENTEAFF. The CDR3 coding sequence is TGCGCCAGCAGCTTTGGGACAGAGAACACTGAAGCTTTCTTT.

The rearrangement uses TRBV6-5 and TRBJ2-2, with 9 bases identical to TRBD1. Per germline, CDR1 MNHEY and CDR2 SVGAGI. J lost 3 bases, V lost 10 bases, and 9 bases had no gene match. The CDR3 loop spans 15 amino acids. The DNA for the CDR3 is TGTGCCACCAGACGACAGGGGGTAGACACCGGGGAGCTGTTTTTT. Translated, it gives CATRRQGVDTGELFF.

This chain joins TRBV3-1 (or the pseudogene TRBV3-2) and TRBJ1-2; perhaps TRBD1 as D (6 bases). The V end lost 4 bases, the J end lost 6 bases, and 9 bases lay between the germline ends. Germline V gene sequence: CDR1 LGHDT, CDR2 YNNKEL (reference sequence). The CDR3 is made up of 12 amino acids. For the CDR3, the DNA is TGTGCCAGCAGCCTTGGACAGAATGGCTACACCTTC. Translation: CASSLGQNGYTF.

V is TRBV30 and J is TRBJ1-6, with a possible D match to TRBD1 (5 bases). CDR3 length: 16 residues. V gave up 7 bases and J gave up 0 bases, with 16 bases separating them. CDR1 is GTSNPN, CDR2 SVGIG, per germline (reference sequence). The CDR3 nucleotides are TGTGCCTCTTCTGCCCCGGGACTCTCCTATAATTCACCCCTCCACTTT. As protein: CASSAPGLSYNSPLHF.

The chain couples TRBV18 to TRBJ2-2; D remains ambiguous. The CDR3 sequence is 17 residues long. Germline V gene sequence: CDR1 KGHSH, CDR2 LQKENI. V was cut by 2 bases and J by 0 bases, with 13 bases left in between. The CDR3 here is CASSPSVHTANTGELFF. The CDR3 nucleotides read TGTGCCAGCTCACCATCGGTGCATACCGCGAACACCGGGGAGCTGTTTTTT.

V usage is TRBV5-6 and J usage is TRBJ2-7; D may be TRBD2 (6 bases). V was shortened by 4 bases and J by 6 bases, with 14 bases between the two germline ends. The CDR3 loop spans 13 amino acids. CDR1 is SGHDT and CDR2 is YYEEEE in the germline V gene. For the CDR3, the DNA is TGTGCCAGCAGCATGACTAGTCTAGGCGAGCAGTACTTC. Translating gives CASSMTSLGEQYF.